This note documents a single T cell receptor (beta chain) sequence. Germline values: CDR1 LGHNA, CDR2 YNFKEQ. The CDR3 has 14 amino acids. The V gene end was trimmed by 3 bases and the J gene end by 2 bases; junction bases not matched to a gene: 2. In the source study's methods: By means of reference gene primer amplification, nucleated cell counts were estimated. Clones were read by immunoSEQ multiplex PCR, and TCRdb kept only the in-frame ones, dropping some. V and J calls and clone size are as listed in that table; D and trimming were resolved from the DNA. The sample holds about 200,000 clones, less than 90% seen once. These data come from a study of blood T cell repertoires in COVID-19. Whole-study context: The United States, Italy and Spain supplied acute and convalescent COVID-19 samples.

The chain employs TRBV4-2 and TRBJ2-5; 8 nucleotides agree with TRBD1. Sequencing input: peripheral blood. The source is a woman aged 70 to 79 with acute or convalescent COVID-19. The CDR3 DNA follows: TGTGCCAGCAGCCAGCGACAGGGGCAAGAGACCCAGTACTTC. This translates into CASSQRQGQETQYF.